The entry below gives a single TCR beta chain sequence along with its context. What it binds is unknown. Profiled with immunoSEQ multiplex PCR; TCRdb holds only in-frame clones, not every one. This table holds under 150,000 clones, around nine tenths found once. The CDR3 is 17 amino acids. V lost 0 bases, J lost 0 bases, and 9 bases lay in between. Per the germline V gene, CDR1 is MNHNS and CDR2 is SASEGT. The sample belongs to a study of T cell responses to AZD1222 COVID-19 vaccine. Findings and limits, study-wide: Donors in the cohort were predominantly white British and more often female, and clonal diversity was possibly underestimated. Spike-specific TCR repertoires showed rising breadth and depth after two AZD1222 doses. Repertoire samples came only from after the peak T cell response.

The chain couples TRBV6-1 to TRBJ2-6; D call uncertain. This clonotype was sampled from an adult in good health. The sample in question was peripheral blood, obtained on day 0 of AZD1222 vaccination. CDR3 nucleotides: TGTGCCAGCAGTGAAGCGGGTTGGGCCTCTGGGGCCAACGTCCTGACTTTC. It specifies CASSEAGWASGANVLTF.